This TCR beta chain derives from a study of sequential checkpoint blockade in melanoma (dated 2019 in TCRdb). With regard to the full study: Patients were randomized 1:1 to first-line nivolumab followed by ipilimumab (arm A) or ipilimumab followed by nivolumab (arm B). Both trial sequences were followed by maintenance nivolumab. The paper's findings and limits, for the study overall: Validation of the response-prediction model combining TCR metrics and mutation burden is needed in larger, independent patient cohorts.

On this clone itself: It lacks a known antigen. No base-level quality is on record; no much larger clone is a single base apart.

The germline V gene (reference sequence) sets CDR1 to LNHNV and CDR2 to YYDKDF. Trimming leaves V shorter by 4 bases and J shorter by 7 bases, with the junction holding 13 bases beyond the gene matches. The CDR3, cysteine through phenylalanine, is 16 amino acids long. The CDR3 DNA has 48 bases and is translated from base 1. What the treatment or condition label conveys for this sample: randomized to nivolumab then ipilimumab (arm A) or the reverse (arm B). None of the trial patients had been given prior DNA-damaging chemotherapy. On a FACS Aria II flow cytometer, live CD3+CD8+ cells that were negative for CD19 and CD56 were sorted from thawed PBMCs. Samples came from patients with melanoma in CheckMate 064, a randomized, open-label phase II trial of sequential checkpoint blockade. Peripheral blood mononuclear cells were collected by leukapheresis, purified using Ficoll-Paque, and frozen in human serum containing around 9.8% DMSO. Immediately after sorting, the purity of sorted blood CD3+CD8+ cells was verified to be >95%, after which DNA was extracted.

TCRbeta CDR3 regions were immunosequenced from genomic DNA with the immunoSEQ Assay. Prior to high-throughput sequencing, genomic DNA was amplified by bias-controlled multiplex PCR. The paper's processing steps were these. To quantify the absolute abundance of each unique TCRbeta CDR3 region, the sequences were collapsed and filtered. Clonality, defined as 1 minus Pielou's evenness, was calculated using only productive rearrangements. A previously published method was used to identify clones with significantly greater frequencies in on-treatment samples than in baseline samples. Not all clones reach the TCRdb copy of this immuneACCESS table, which keeps in-frame sequences only. Checked studies attribute under half of the gap to unresolved V genes and leave the rest unexplained. V and J calls and clone size are copied from that table; D and trimming were computed from the DNA. In this sample the table shows 13,000 or so clones, approximately 78% of which occur a single time. In total, the top ten clones hold around a quarter of the sample.

This sequence uses TRBV15 and TRBJ2-5, with 9 bases aligning to TRBD2. The material sequenced was CD8+ T cells sorted from blood (inferred from file names), taken from a patient given nivolumab and ipilimumab in sequence. The sequence was obtained from a human donor with melanoma. The CDR3 region reads CATSTLAGGHVGTQYF. The sequence in DNA is TGTGCCACCAGCACGCTGGCGGGAGGGCATGTTGGGACCCAGTACTTC.